The T cell receptor (beta chain) described here comes from a study of blood T cell repertoires in COVID-19. Background on the study: Spain, Italy and the United States supplied samples that represented acute and convalescent COVID-19.

Profiled with immunoSEQ multiplex PCR; TCRdb holds only in-frame clones, not every one. The table lists under 400,000 clones, approximately 89% of them singletons. The CDR3 runs to 15 residues. Germline CDR1 is SGHAT and CDR2 is FQNNGV. V was trimmed by 5 bases and J by 4 bases, leaving 17 bases between them. Source material: peripheral blood. The clonotype originates from a woman between 55 and 75 years old with COVID-19, enrolled during active disease. The chain is built from TRBV11-2 and TRBJ1-2; possible D gene TRBD1, 6 bases. DNA of the CDR3: TGTGCCAGCAGCCCCGGTCAGGGGCGGTTCTATGGCTACACCTTC. This translates into CASSPGQGRFYGYTF.